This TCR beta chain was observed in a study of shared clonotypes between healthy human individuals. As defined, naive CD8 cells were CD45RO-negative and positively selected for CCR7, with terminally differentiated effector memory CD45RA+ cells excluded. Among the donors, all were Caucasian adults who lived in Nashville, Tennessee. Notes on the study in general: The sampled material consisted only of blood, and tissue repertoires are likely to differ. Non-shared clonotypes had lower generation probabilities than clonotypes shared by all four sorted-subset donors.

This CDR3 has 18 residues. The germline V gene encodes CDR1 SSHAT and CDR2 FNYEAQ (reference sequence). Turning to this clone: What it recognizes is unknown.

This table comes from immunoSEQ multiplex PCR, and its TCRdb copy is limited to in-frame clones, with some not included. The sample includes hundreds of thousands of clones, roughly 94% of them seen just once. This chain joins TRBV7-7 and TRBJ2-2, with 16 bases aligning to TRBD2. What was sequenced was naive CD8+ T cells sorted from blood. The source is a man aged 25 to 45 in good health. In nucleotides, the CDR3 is TGTGCTAGCTCCTTCGGGACTAGCGGGAGGGTGAGCACCGGGGAGCTGTTTTTT. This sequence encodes CASSFGTSGRVSTGELFF.